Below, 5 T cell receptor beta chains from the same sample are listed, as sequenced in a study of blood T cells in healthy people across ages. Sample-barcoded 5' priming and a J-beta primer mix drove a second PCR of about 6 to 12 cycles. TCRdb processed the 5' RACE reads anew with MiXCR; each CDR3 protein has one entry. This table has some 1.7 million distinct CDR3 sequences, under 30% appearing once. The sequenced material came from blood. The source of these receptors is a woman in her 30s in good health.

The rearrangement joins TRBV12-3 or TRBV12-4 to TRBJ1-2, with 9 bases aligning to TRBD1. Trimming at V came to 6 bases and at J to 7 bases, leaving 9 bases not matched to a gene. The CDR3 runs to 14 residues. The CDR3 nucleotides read TGTGCCAGCAGGGGAGGACAGGGGATAGGTGGCTACACCTTC. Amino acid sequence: CASRGGQGIGGYTF.

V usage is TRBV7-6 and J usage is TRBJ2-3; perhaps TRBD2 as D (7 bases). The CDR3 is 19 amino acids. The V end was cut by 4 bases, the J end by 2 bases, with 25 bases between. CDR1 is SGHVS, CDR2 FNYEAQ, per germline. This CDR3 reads CASSSWSGDYVSFTDTQYF. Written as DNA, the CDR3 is TGTGCCAGCAGCTCCTGGTCAGGGGACTATGTTTCTTTCACAGATACGCAGTATTTT.

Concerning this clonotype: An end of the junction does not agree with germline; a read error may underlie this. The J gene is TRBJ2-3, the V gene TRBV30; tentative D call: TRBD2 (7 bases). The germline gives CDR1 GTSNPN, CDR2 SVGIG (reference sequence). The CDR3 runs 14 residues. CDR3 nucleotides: TGTGCCTGGAGTGTACACCGGGGGGCAGATACGCAGGATTTT. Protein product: CAWSVHRGADTQDF.

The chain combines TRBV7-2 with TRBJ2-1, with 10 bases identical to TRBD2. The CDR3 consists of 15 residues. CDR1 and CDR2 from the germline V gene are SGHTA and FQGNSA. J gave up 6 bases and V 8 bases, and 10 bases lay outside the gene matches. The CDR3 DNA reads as TGTGCCAGCGGAGGGAGCGGGGGGGTCCGCAATGAGCAGTTCTTC. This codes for CASGGSGGVRNEQFF.

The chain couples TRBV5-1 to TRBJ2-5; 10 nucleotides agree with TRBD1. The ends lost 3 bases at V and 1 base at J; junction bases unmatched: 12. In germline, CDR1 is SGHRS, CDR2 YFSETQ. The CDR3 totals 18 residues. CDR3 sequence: CASSSAPGQGILQETQYF. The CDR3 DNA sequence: TGCGCCAGCAGCTCAGCCCCGGGACAGGGGATCCTCCAAGAGACCCAGTACTTC.